The source of this TCR beta chain is a study of cytomegalovirus exposure and HLA in healthy donors. Whole-study results and caveats: A prior analysis recorded that most TCR beta V segments were productive about 90% or about 30% of the time. A list of roughly 160 TCR beta chains associated with cytomegalovirus was given. It was taken for granted in presence/absence analyses that sequencing depth across donors was roughly uniform.

The PCR employed 60 Vbeta primers together with 13 Jbeta primers. TCRdb's table, derived via immunoSEQ multiplex PCR, lists solely in-frame clones and lacks some. The sample lists 190,000 or so clones; over 75% were seen once. To note about this clone: Its specificity is unknown.

The ends lost 1 base at V and 14 bases at J; junction bases unmatched: 11. The V gene's germline CDR1 is PRHDT and CDR2 FYEKMQ (reference sequence). The CDR3 consists of 14 residues. Sequences were obtained from PBMCs. The receptor comes from a boy aged 2-9 years in good health and CMV-seronegative. The chain recombines TRBV13 with TRBJ1-2; 9 positions match TRBD1. The CDR3 is CASSLDGTGTSRTF. The CDR3 DNA reads TGTGCCAGCAGCTTAGATGGGACAGGGACCAGCCGAACCTTC.